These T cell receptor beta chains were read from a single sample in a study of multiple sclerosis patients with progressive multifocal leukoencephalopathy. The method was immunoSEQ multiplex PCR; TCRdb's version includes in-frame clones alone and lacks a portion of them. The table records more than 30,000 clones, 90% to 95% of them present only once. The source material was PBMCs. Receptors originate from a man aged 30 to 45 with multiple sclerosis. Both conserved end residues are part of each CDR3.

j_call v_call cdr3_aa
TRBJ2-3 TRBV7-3 CASSARQGPTDTQYF
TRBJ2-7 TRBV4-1 CASSSPGALEQYF
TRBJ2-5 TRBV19 CASSIGVSGQETQYF
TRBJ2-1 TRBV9 CASSVGLAGYNEQFF
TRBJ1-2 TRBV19 CASSIGQQILYGYTF
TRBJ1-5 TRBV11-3 CASSLESGGIGQPQHF
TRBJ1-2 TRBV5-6 CASSFAGQSGYTF
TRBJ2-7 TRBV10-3 CAIRMTGGNSYEQYF
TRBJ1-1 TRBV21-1 CASSKGGNAGPPPNTEAFF
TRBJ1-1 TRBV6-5 CASSYSGGTEAFF
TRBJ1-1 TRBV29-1 CSVSQRGTEAFF
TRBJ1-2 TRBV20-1 CSARDPYGYTF
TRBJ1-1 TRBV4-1 CASSQIRGPEAFF
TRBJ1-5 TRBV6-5 CASSPGTAQTPQHF
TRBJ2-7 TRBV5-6 CASSSRGLWEQYF
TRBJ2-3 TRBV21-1 CASSNDDGQQGKAGGPRADTQYF
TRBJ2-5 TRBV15 CATSRYDRGRETQYF
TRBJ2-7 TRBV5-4 CASSLEGRGADEQYF
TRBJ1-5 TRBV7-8 CASSLVAEGQPQHF
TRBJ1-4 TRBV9 CASRWTGANEKLFF
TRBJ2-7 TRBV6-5 CASSENWEREQYF
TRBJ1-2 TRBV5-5 CASSLDPGRHYGYTF
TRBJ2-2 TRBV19 CASSIGRTGRGTGELFF
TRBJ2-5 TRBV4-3 CASSQDRSSGRGETQYF
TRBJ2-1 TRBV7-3 CASSEPGTGNEQFF
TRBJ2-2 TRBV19 CASSIPIQANLAGELFF
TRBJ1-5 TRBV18 CASSPDRVNQPQHF